The subject of this entry is one TCR beta chain. Its antigen is not known. This specimen belongs to a study of shared clonotypes between healthy human individuals. The wider study: Each donor contributed plates that comprised three CD4 naive, three CD4 memory, two CD8 naive and one CD8 memory.

Study-level findings and limits: In a handful of donors, approximately 5% of naive CD4 clonotypes appeared in common. Blood was the sole source, and tissue repertoires probably differ.

A CD45RA-negative memory subset and a CD45RA+ naive subset were separated from the CD4+ cells. Here immunoSEQ multiplex PCR was the method, and the copy in TCRdb shows in-frame clones only, minus some. This table holds some 200,000 clones, roughly 91% found once. The CDR3 covers 18 residues. Trimming pared 0 bases from V and 3 bases from J, leaving 19 bases between. Germline V gene data show CDR1 as SGDLS and CDR2 as YYNGEE. The V call is TRBV9, the J call TRBJ2-1; D may match TRBD1 or TRBD2 (5 bases each). Sequences were obtained from naive CD4+ T cells sorted from blood. Subset here: CD45RA+ positively selected. The TCR comes from a woman in her twenties or thirties in good health. The CDR3 protein is CASSVVGTIGPYYNEQFF. DNA of the CDR3: TGTGCCAGCAGCGTAGTGGGGACGATAGGGCCGTACTACAATGAGCAGTTCTTC.